This is a list of T cell receptor beta chains from one sample in a study of T cell changes during pregnancy in multiple sclerosis. The method was immunoSEQ multiplex PCR; TCRdb's version includes in-frame clones alone and lacks a portion of them. The table shows over 30,000 clones, with 80% to 90% occurring only once. The sample in question was CD4+ T cells from peripheral blood mononuclear cells, obtained before pregnancy. The origin of the receptors is a female donor with multiple sclerosis, enrolled in a pregnancy study. Each CDR3 is given with its conserved first and last residue.

J	V	length	CDR3
TRBJ1-5	TRBV6-1	14	CASSESGAYQPQHF
TRBJ2-5	TRBV6-5	16	CASSYGLTSGRGTQYF
TRBJ2-1	TRBV2	11	CASSWRNEQFF
TRBJ1-6	TRBV6-5	13	CASRLTLNSPLHF
TRBJ1-4	TRBV23-1	15	CASSQSFRGPEKLFF
TRBJ1-2	TRBV18	15	CASSPPRAQVRGYTF
TRBJ1-4	TRBV28	13	CASSLGGHEKLFF
TRBJ1-4	TRBV7-9	17	CASSRRGVSGTNEKLFF
TRBJ2-3	TRBV5-1	17	CASSVQTGGDYTDTQYF
TRBJ1-5	TRBV7-2	13	CASSSNSNQPQHF
TRBJ2-1	TRBV5-1	15	CASSFRSANYNEQFF
TRBJ2-3	TRBV7-3	14	CASSSEERWDTQYF
TRBJ2-2	TRBV4-1	15	CASTISAGGYGELFF
TRBJ2-6	TRBV5-5	16	CASSPAGGVGANVLTF
TRBJ2-1	TRBV25-1	18	CASSELPQKTGRDNEQFF
TRBJ2-5	TRBV6-1	17	CASSEDPQGWGQETQYF